This TCR beta chain was sequenced during a study of control samples from healthy donors and cancer patients. Profiled with immunoSEQ multiplex PCR; TCRdb holds only in-frame clones, not every one. The sample has 100,000 to 150,000 clones; approximately 90% are singletons. The CDR3 covers 12 residues. The germline V and J ends were trimmed by 8 bases and 7 bases, with 9 bases remaining between them. Germline CDR1 is MDHEN and CDR2 is SYDVKM. This receptor was obtained from a woman aged 50 to 65 in good health. Specimen: blood. This chain uses TRBV28 with TRBJ1-6; D gene uncertain. CDR3 nucleotide sequence: TGTGCCAGCCAAGTGGACAATTCACCCCTCCACTTT. Protein: CASQVDNSPLHF.